This passage covers 29 T cell receptor beta chains from one sample sequenced in a study of T cell responses to AZD1222 COVID-19 vaccine. Clones were read by immunoSEQ multiplex PCR, and TCRdb kept only the in-frame ones, dropping some. Among 170,000 or so clones listed, 90% were seen once. This material consisted of peripheral blood, taken on day 0 of AZD1222 vaccination. These receptors all come from an adult in good health.

This rearrangement joins TRBV4-1 to TRBJ2-4, with 10 bases fitting TRBD1. Germline V gene lookup returns CDR1 MGHRA and CDR2 YSYEKL. CDR3 length: 18 amino acids. J gave up 3 bases and V 5 bases, and 13 bases lay outside the gene matches. The CDR3 DNA sequence: TGCGCCAGCAGCTCGGGACAGGGGTTTGGTCTAGGCAAAAACATTCAGTACTTC. It specifies CASSSGQGFGLGKNIQYF.

The chain carries TRBV27 and TRBJ2-2; D is unresolved. Trimming took 2 bases from V and 5 from J, leaving 6 bases between them. Germline assignment: CDR1 MNHEY and CDR2 SMNVEV (reference sequence). This CDR3 region has 13 residues. The CDR3: CASSLMGTGELFF. For the CDR3, the DNA is TGTGCCAGCAGTTTAATGGGGACCGGGGAGCTGTTTTTT.

V usage is TRBV28 and J usage is TRBJ2-1; 8 bases align to TRBD2. Germline V lookup: CDR1 MDHEN, CDR2 SYDVKM. The CDR3 has 17 residues. The J segment lost 8 bases and the V segment lost 0 bases, leaving 12 bases of the junction unmatched. The CDR3: CASSLWGRAGGIDEQFF. The CDR3 DNA reads as TGTGCCAGCAGTTTATGGGGGCGCGCGGGGGGAATCGATGAGCAGTTCTTC.

The rearrangement links TRBV30 to TRBJ1-6, with no clear D. From germline, CDR1 is GTSNPN and CDR2 SVGIG (reference sequence). The ends were cut back, 0 bases at V and 0 bases at J, with 12 bases in the middle. The CDR3 is made up of 17 amino acids. CDR3 bases: TGTGCCTGGAGTGTACGGGCAGTGGGCTCCTATAATTCACCCCTCCACTTT. Translating gives CAWSVRAVGSYNSPLHF.

This chain links TRBV6-2 or TRBV6-3 with TRBJ1-4; D not certain. Germline CDR1 MNHEY, CDR2 SVGEGT. This CDR3 spans 13 amino acids. V lost 6 bases and J lost 6, with 11 bases in between. The CDR3 DNA reads as TGTGCCAGCAGCCCGAGGACCCATGAAAAACTGTTTTTT. Its protein product is CASSPRTHEKLFF.

The gene calls are TRBV19 and TRBJ2-4; D may match TRBD1 or TRBD2 (5 bases each). Germline V lookup: CDR1 LNHDA, CDR2 SQIVND (reference sequence). V dropped 6 bases and J dropped 0 bases, with 15 bases sitting between them. This CDR3 has 16 amino acids. CDR3 in amino acids: CASSPLGTIAKNIQYF. CDR3 nucleotide sequence: TGTGCCAGTAGCCCCCTCGGGACGATAGCCAAAAACATTCAGTACTTC. Full variable domain (outside the CDR3, taken from reference TRBV19 and TRBJ2-4): DGGITQSPKYLFRKEGQNVTLSCEQNLNHDAMYWYRQDPGQGLRLIYYSQIVNDFQKGDIAEGYSVSREKKESFPLTVTSAQKNPTAFYLCASSPLGTIAKNIQYFGAGTRLSVL.

The V and J genes are TRBV4-3 and TRBJ2-1; no definite D call. The V and J ends lost 3 bases and 9 bases respectively, with 18 bases between them. There are 15 residues in the CDR3. Germline CDR1 reads LGHNA; CDR2 reads YSLEER. The CDR3 here is CASSQLVAQGPEQFF. The CDR3 nucleotides read TGCGCCAGCAGCCAGCTAGTAGCCCAAGGTCCTGAGCAGTTCTTC.

As regards this clone: The sample contains more than one DNA sequence encoding this CDR3. This chain links TRBV20-1 with TRBJ1-1; D unresolved. V dropped 1 base and J dropped 7 bases, with 7 bases sitting between them. CDR1 is DFQATT, CDR2 SNEGSKA, per germline (reference sequence). The CDR3 runs to 11 residues. CDR3 sequence reads: CSARGRSEAFF. CDR3 DNA: TGCAGTGCTAGAGGACGGAGTGAAGCTTTCTTT.

The chain uses TRBV5-5 and TRBJ1-2; D not resolved. CDR1 is SGHKS, CDR2 YYEKEE, per germline (reference sequence). The V gene lost 0 bases and the J gene lost 0 bases, with 9 bases spanning the gap. This CDR3 has 15 amino acids. CDR3 loop: CASSLVRKANYGYTF. CDR3 nucleotides: TGTGCCAGCAGCTTGGTCCGAAAAGCTAACTATGGCTACACCTTC.

This rearrangement joins TRBV6-5 to TRBJ1-1; the D gene is possibly TRBD1 (6 bases). Trimming left V 6 bases short and J 1 base short, with 12 bases between. Germline-derived CDR1 and CDR2 are MNHEY and SVGAGI. The CDR3 covers 14 residues. CDR3 nucleotide sequence: TGTGCCAGCAGGTCCGGACAGCAGAACACTGAAGCTTTCTTT. Protein: CASRSGQQNTEAFF.

The chain carries TRBV10-3 and TRBJ2-6; D remains ambiguous. V was trimmed by 0 bases and J by 4 bases, leaving 4 bases between them. The V gene's germline CDR1 is ENHRY and CDR2 SYGVKD. The CDR3 covers 14 residues. The CDR3 is CAISESMGANVLTF. The CDR3 nucleotides read TGTGCCATCAGTGAGTCGATGGGGGCCAACGTCCTGACTTTC.

The chain combines TRBV28 with TRBJ1-5, with a possible D match to TRBD1 (5 bases). The CDR3 length is 17 residues. The V end was cut by 3 bases, the J end by 0 bases, with 15 bases between. Looked up from germline, CDR1 is MDHEN and CDR2 is SYDVKM. The CDR3 region has the DNA TGTGCCAGCAGTTTGAGGCAGGGAGACATTAGCAATCAGCCCCAGCATTTT. Translated: CASSLRQGDISNQPQHF.

The chain employs TRBV10-3 and TRBJ2-7; D assignment may be TRBD1 or TRBD2 (5 bases each). V lost 2 bases to trimming and J lost 6 bases, with 14 bases between them. Germline CDR1 is ENHRY and CDR2 is SYGVKD. There are 14 residues in the CDR3. The CDR3 region is CAISERGPEGEQYF. The CDR3 nucleotides are TGTGCCATCAGTGAGCGGGGACCGGAAGGCGAGCAGTACTTC.

V is TRBV6-1 and J is TRBJ2-5; 10 positions match TRBD2. Germline V CDR1 and CDR2: MNHNS, SASEGT. V dropped 4 bases and J dropped 5; count of bases not matched to a gene: 10. The CDR3 totals 16 residues. For the CDR3, the DNA is TGTGCCAGCAGTGCCCACCAGCGGGGGGGCCTCGAGACCCAGTACTTC. The encoded protein is CASSAHQRGGLETQYF.

The rearrangement uses TRBV7-9 and TRBJ1-1; maybe TRBD1 (6 bases). CDR3 length: 17 amino acids. Deletions cut 3 bases from V and 10 bases from J, with 27 bases between. From germline, CDR1 is SEHNR and CDR2 FQNEAQ (reference sequence). CDR3 DNA: TGTGCCAGCAGCTTCGGCAGGGGAGCTCTCGAGGCCGAAGGAGCTTTCTTT. As protein: CASSFGRGALEAEGAFF.

The genes are TRBV28 and TRBJ1-2; D is unclear. Trimming took 8 bases from V and 2 from J, leaving 6 bases between them. Germline-derived CDR1 and CDR2 are MDHEN and SYDVKM. The length of the CDR3 is 11 residues. The CDR3 coding sequence is TGTGCCAGCGCGGTAAACTATGGCTACACCTTC. Its protein is CASAVNYGYTF.

The V call is TRBV21-1, the J call TRBJ1-1. TRBV21-1 is termed a pseudogene. The CDR3 has 13 residues. The CDR3 here is CASRRVVFTEAFF. CDR3 DNA sequence: TGTGCCAGCAGGCGGGTCGTCTTCACTGAAGCTTTCTTT.

CDR3 bases: TGTGCCAGCAGTTTATGGGGGGCAGAGACCCAGTACTTC. This sequence encodes CASSLWGAETQYF. The chain combines TRBV27 with TRBJ2-5; D may match TRBD1 or TRBD2 (6 bases each). CDR1 is MNHEY and CDR2 is SMNVEV in the germline V gene (reference sequence). With 1 base removed from V and 4 bases from J, the gap between germline ends came to 7 bases. The CDR3 length is 13 residues.

This clone was counted only a few times. The CDR3 spells CASSLSRPPSPQHF. The CDR3 DNA sequence: TGTGCCAGCAGTTTATCGCGACCACCCTCGCCCCAGCATTTT. The chain is built from TRBV27 and TRBJ1-5; no clear D gene. Germline CDR1 reads MNHEY; CDR2 reads SMNVEV (reference sequence). The length of the CDR3 is 14 residues. With 0 bases removed from V and 9 bases from J, the gap between germline ends came to 12 bases.

This sequence joins TRBV7-9 and TRBJ1-5, with D possibly TRBD1 on 5 matching bases. Trimming took 1 base from V and 8 from J, leaving 9 bases between them. The germline gives CDR1 SEHNR, CDR2 FQNEAQ (reference sequence). CDR3 size: 13 residues. The CDR3 here is CASSLGGREPQHF. CDR3 DNA: TGTGCCAGCAGCTTAGGGGGGAGAGAGCCCCAGCATTTT.

This chain connects TRBV4-1 to TRBJ2-7; 11 positions agree with TRBD2. CDR1 is MGHRA and CDR2 is YSYEKL in the germline V gene. The CDR3 sequence is 19 residues long. With V trimmed by 0 bases and J by 2 bases, 12 bases remained unmatched. CDR3: CASSQESPVASGGPYEQYF. The CDR3 DNA reads TGCGCCAGCAGCCAAGAGTCCCCGGTGGCTAGCGGGGGGCCCTACGAGCAGTACTTC.

The chain carries TRBV7-9 and TRBJ1-1; no firm D call. Germline lookup yields CDR1 SEHNR and CDR2 FQNEAQ (reference sequence). The V end lost 1 base, the J end lost 7 bases, and 10 bases lay between the germline ends. The CDR3 is 13 amino acids. CDR3 residues: CASSLGVAHEAFF. The CDR3 nucleotides read TGTGCCAGCAGCTTAGGCGTAGCTCATGAAGCTTTCTTT.

The chain carries TRBV24-1 and TRBJ2-1; no clear D gene. The CDR3 consists of 14 residues. V was clipped by 3 bases and J by 4 bases, with 9 bases between them. Per germline, CDR1 KGHDR and CDR2 SFDVKD. Here the CDR3 reads CATSDRITYNEQFF. For the CDR3, the DNA is TGTGCCACCAGTGATCGCATCACATACAATGAGCAGTTCTTC.

V is TRBV18 and J is TRBJ1-4, with D unclear. From germline, CDR1 is KGHSH and CDR2 LQKENI. CDR3 size: 14 residues. V shed 2 bases and J shed 6 bases, with 10 bases lying between them. The CDR3 sequence is CASSPALRDEKLFF. CDR3 in DNA: TGTGCCAGCTCACCAGCCCTACGGGATGAAAAACTGTTTTTT.

J is TRBJ1-1 and V is TRBV6-5; D ambiguous. The CDR3 has 13 residues. Germline loops: CDR1 MNHEY, CDR2 SVGAGI. The germline V and J ends were trimmed by 5 bases and 5 bases, with 12 bases remaining between them. In DNA form, the CDR3 reads TGTGCCAGCAGTACCGGCGGGAGAACTGAAGCTTTCTTT. Translation: CASSTGGRTEAFF.

This chain connects TRBV5-1 to TRBJ1-1, with TRBD1 matching over 7 bases. V lost 4 bases, J lost 1 base, and 4 bases stayed unmatched. Germline assignment: CDR1 SGHRS and CDR2 YFSETQ. The CDR3 spans 14 residues. The CDR3: CASSRDSSNTEAFF. CDR3 coding DNA: TGCGCCAGCAGCCGGGACAGCTCGAACACTGAAGCTTTCTTT.

The genes are TRBV4-1 and TRBJ2-1; D is perhaps TRBD2 (7 bases). V lost 3 bases and J 1 base, leaving 13 bases between the germline ends. The CDR3 has 16 amino acids. CDR1 and CDR2 (germline): MGHRA, YSYEKL. CDR3 coding DNA: TGCGCCAGCAGCCAGGATAGGGGGGGGTCCTACAATGAGCAGTTCTTC. As protein: CASSQDRGGSYNEQFF.

This chain joins TRBV6-5 and TRBJ1-2; 9 nucleotides match TRBD1. The CDR3 consists of 15 residues. Germline-derived CDR1 and CDR2 are MNHEY and SVGAGI. V shed 5 bases and J 0 bases; nucleotides not matched to a gene: 4. For the CDR3, the DNA is TGTGCCAGCAGTCGGGACAGGGACGCTAACTATGGCTACACCTTC. Its protein is CASSRDRDANYGYTF.

This chain uses TRBV28 with TRBJ1-1; perhaps TRBD1 as D (5 bases). V gave up 3 bases and J gave up 8 bases, with 13 bases separating them. Germline CDR1 reads MDHEN; CDR2 reads SYDVKM. This CDR3 has 13 amino acids. The CDR3 protein is CASSFDRNLEAFF. As DNA, the CDR3 is TGTGCCAGCAGTTTTGACAGAAATTTAGAAGCTTTCTTT.